This entry lists 26 T cell receptor beta chains sequenced from one sample in a study of blood T cell repertoires in COVID-19. Sequencing used immunoSEQ multiplex PCR; TCRdb keeps in-frame clones, though not all of them. This table holds under 8,000 clones, about nine tenths found once. Sequences were obtained from peripheral blood. The receptor source for this set is a human donor in a cohort sampled during active COVID-19. The donor label of this sample is uncertain.

The rearrangement uses TRBV28 and TRBJ2-1; 13 nucleotides align to TRBD2. The ends lost 5 bases at V and 0 bases at J; junction bases unmatched: 10. CDR3 size: 19 residues. Per germline, CDR1 MDHEN and CDR2 SYDVKM. The CDR3 bases are TGTGCCAGCAGTACCCCGGGACTAGCGGGAAGAGGCTCCTACAATGAGCAGTTCTTC. Protein product: CASSTPGLAGRGSYNEQFF.

This CDR3 is CASRPWTGDPSRGYTF. CDR3 in DNA: TGTGCCAGCAGACCTTGGACAGGGGACCCTTCGCGTGGCTACACCTTC. V and J are TRBV27 and TRBJ1-2; 9 bases agree with TRBD1. CDR3 length: 16 residues. Germline CDR1 and CDR2: MNHEY and SMNVEV (reference sequence). V lost 6 bases, J lost 7 bases, and 15 bases stayed unmatched.

V gene TRBV5-1 combines with J gene TRBJ1-2; TRBD1 is a possible D gene (6 bases). Germline V CDR1 and CDR2: SGHRS, YFSETQ. The V and J ends lost 2 bases and 3 bases respectively, with 11 bases between them. This CDR3 contains 14 residues. The CDR3 coding sequence is TGCGCCAGCAGCTTATCTCCAGGGGACTATGGCTACACCTTC. Its translation: CASSLSPGDYGYTF.

A single count supports this clone. The chain recombines TRBV18 with TRBJ2-7; D might be TRBD1 (6 bases). The CDR3 runs 13 residues. Trimming removed 3 bases at V and 3 bases at J, with 9 bases between. Germline V gene lookup returns CDR1 KGHSH and CDR2 LQKENI. The CDR3 DNA sequence: TGTGCCAGCTCACCTCAGGGGTTCTACGAGCAGTACTTC. Protein product: CASSPQGFYEQYF.

The chain has TRBV11-1 and TRBJ2-7, with 7 bases fitting TRBD2. The trim removed 1 base at V and 2 bases at J, leaving 8 bases unmatched. Germline CDR1 reads SGHAT; CDR2 reads FQDESV (reference sequence). CDR3 size: 16 residues. The CDR3 coding sequence is TGTGCCAGCAGCTTAGAGGGCCTAGCGGCTACCTACGAGCAGTACTTC. It codes for CASSLEGLAATYEQYF. Looking up the rest from reference TRBV11-1 and TRBJ2-7 gives the full variable domain: EAEVAQSPRYKITEKSQAVAFWCDPISGHATLYWYRQILGQGPELLVQFQDESVVDDSQLPKDRFSAERLKGVDSTLKIQPAELGDSAMYLCASSLEGLAATYEQYFGPGTRLTVT.

The chain joins TRBV11-3 to TRBJ2-3, with 10 bases that match TRBD2. This CDR3 contains 18 residues. Germline CDR1 and CDR2: SGHNT and YENEEA. The junction had 15 bases not matched to a gene; V was cut back by 5 bases and J by 4 bases. This CDR3 reads CASSPPPLAGGPPDTQYF. The CDR3 DNA is TGTGCCAGCAGCCCTCCCCCGTTAGCGGGGGGCCCCCCAGATACGCAGTATTTT.

The genes are TRBV5-1 and TRBJ2-1; possibly TRBD1 for D (5 bases). Trimming took 2 bases from V and 9 from J, leaving 15 bases between them. CDR3 length: 14 residues. From germline, CDR1 is SGHRS and CDR2 YFSETQ. This CDR3 is CASSFQGEVGEQFF. CDR3 nucleotide sequence: TGCGCCAGCAGCTTCCAGGGCGAAGTGGGTGAGCAGTTCTTC. Supplemented by reference TRBV5-1 and TRBJ2-1, the full variable domain reads KAGVTQTPRYLIKTRGQQVTLSCSPISGHRSVSWYQQTPGQGLQFLFEYFSETQRNKGNFPGRFSGRQFSNSRSEMNVSTLELGDSALYLCASSFQGEVGEQFFGPGTRLTVL.

The chain joins TRBV6-5 to TRBJ2-7, with a tentative D call TRBD2 (7 bases). Trimming cost V 0 bases and J 3 bases, with 12 bases left between them. The CDR3 consists of 15 residues. Germline V gene data show CDR1 as MNHEY and CDR2 as SVGAGI. CDR3 sequence (DNA): TGTGCCAGCAGTTACTCGGGGGAGGGGGGCTACGAGCAGTACTTC. This sequence encodes CASSYSGEGGYEQYF.

The gene calls are TRBV10-3 and TRBJ1-1, with 10 bases fitting TRBD1. J was trimmed by 7 bases and V by 6 bases; bases with no gene match: 14. Germline CDR1 and CDR2: ENHRY and SYGVKD. The CDR3 contains 16 residues. CDR3 region: CAISLNLPGQGSEAFF. In nucleotides, the CDR3 is TGTGCCATCAGCCTAAACCTGCCGGGACAGGGGAGTGAAGCTTTCTTT.

V gene TRBV24-1 combines with J gene TRBJ1-1; possible D gene TRBD1, 5 bases. With 5 bases removed from V and 0 bases from J, the gap between germline ends came to 6 bases. The CDR3 sequence is 13 residues long. The germline V gene has CDR1 KGHDR and CDR2 SFDVKD. This chain's CDR3 is CATSGTLNTEAFF. CDR3 nucleotides: TGTGCCACCAGTGGGACACTGAACACTGAAGCTTTCTTT.

This chain links TRBV15 with TRBJ2-7; 7 positions agree with TRBD1. The CDR3 contains 14 residues. Germline-derived CDR1 and CDR2 are LNHNV and YYDKDF (reference sequence). The junction had 6 bases not matched to a gene; V was cut back by 3 bases and J by 4 bases. This chain's CDR3 is CATSRAGTDYEQYF. The CDR3, as DNA: TGTGCCACCAGCAGGGCCGGGACAGATTACGAGCAGTACTTC.

This chain connects TRBV2 to TRBJ2-2, with 10 bases identical to TRBD2. CDR1 SNHLY and CDR2 FYNNEI come from the germline V gene. The CDR3 has 14 residues. Trimming took 4 bases from V and 9 from J; bases not matched to a gene: 5. This chain's CDR3 is CASSVSGGSRELFF. The DNA of the CDR3 is TGTGCCAGCAGTGTTAGCGGGGGGTCGAGGGAGCTGTTTTTT. The complete variable domain, with remaining parts taken from reference TRBV2 and TRBJ2-2, reads EPEVTQTPSHQVTQMGQEVILRCVPISNHLYFYWYRQILGQKVEFLVSFYNNEISEKSEIFDDQFSVERPDGSNFTLKIRSTKLEDSAMYFCASSVSGGSRELFFGEGSRLTVL.

The chain couples TRBV7-9 to TRBJ2-2, with a weak D call TRBD1 (5 bases). Germline CDR1 is SEHNR and CDR2 is FQNEAQ (reference sequence). Trimming took off 1 base at V and 1 base at J, with 7 bases between the two ends. This CDR3 is 15 amino acids long. The CDR3, as DNA: TGTGCCAGCAGCTTAGACGGACAGAACACCGGGGAGCTGTTTTTT. This sequence encodes CASSLDGQNTGELFF.

The chain uses TRBV25-1 and TRBJ2-5; 7 bases line up with TRBD2. Germline CDR1 MGHDK, CDR2 SYGVNS. This CDR3 has 13 amino acids. Trimming took 10 bases from V and 1 from J; bases not matched to a gene: 6. CDR3 region: CATRGRVQETQYF. CDR3 in DNA: TGTGCCACCCGGGGGAGGGTCCAAGAGACCCAGTACTTC. The full variable domain, with the rest looked up from reference TRBV25-1 and TRBJ2-5, is EADIYQTPRYLVIGTGKKITLECSQTMGHDKMYWYQQDPGMELHLIHYSYGVNSTEKGDLSSESTVSRIRTEHFPLTLESARPSHTSQYLCATRGRVQETQYFGPGTRLLVL.

The chain is built from TRBV24-1 and TRBJ2-7; 7 bases line up with TRBD1. Losses at the gene ends were 4 bases for V and 6 bases for J; bases not matched to a gene: 11. The length of the CDR3 is 15 residues. CDR1 is KGHDR and CDR2 is SFDVKD in the germline V gene. CDR3 sequence reads: CATSDCDRAGCEQYF. CDR3 DNA: TGTGCCACCAGTGACTGTGACAGGGCCGGCTGCGAGCAGTACTTC.

The rearrangement uses TRBV5-1 and TRBJ2-7; TRBD2 matches 13 bases. Per the germline V gene, CDR1 is SGHRS and CDR2 is YFSETQ. The V gene end was trimmed by 3 bases and the J gene end by 9 bases; junction bases not matched to a gene: 6. CDR3 size: 14 residues. CDR3 loop: CASSSGLAGFGQYF. The CDR3 DNA follows: TGCGCCAGCAGCTCGGGACTAGCGGGATTCGGGCAGTACTTC.

The chain is built from TRBV5-4 and TRBJ2-1, with TRBD2 identical over 11 bases. V was clipped by 0 bases and J by 0 bases; unmatched bases: 5. The germline V gene encodes CDR1 SGHNT and CDR2 YYREEE (reference sequence). The CDR3 spans 18 residues. The CDR3 region has the DNA TGTGCCAGCAGCTTGGTCCTAGCGGGGGGAAGCTCCTACAATGAGCAGTTCTTC. This gives the protein CASSLVLAGGSSYNEQFF.

CDR3: CASSHGKEAALLNYGYTF. The CDR3 nucleotides read TGTGCCAGCAGTCACGGGAAGGAGGCAGCGCTCCTGAACTATGGCTACACCTTC. The chain employs TRBV21-1 and TRBJ1-2. TRBV21-1 represents a pseudogene. This CDR3 is 18 amino acids long.

The genes are TRBV10-3 and TRBJ2-7; TRBD1 matches 8 bases. CDR1 ENHRY and CDR2 SYGVKD come from the germline V gene. The length of the CDR3 is 14 residues. V trimming: 11 bases; J trimming: 2 bases; junction bases outside the gene matches: 11. DNA for the CDR3: TGTGCCGTCCGACCCTGGGACAGGACCTACGAGCAGTACTTC. This gives the protein CAVRPWDRTYEQYF.

The rearrangement uses TRBV18 and TRBJ2-2; D call uncertain. Per germline, CDR1 KGHSH and CDR2 LQKENI. The CDR3 covers 17 residues. The ends were cut back, 2 bases at V and 3 bases at J, with 16 bases in the middle. The CDR3 loop reads CASSPGWADTYTGELFF. As DNA, the CDR3 is TGTGCCAGCTCACCAGGGTGGGCAGACACCTACACCGGGGAGCTGTTTTTT. Drawing the rest from reference TRBV18 and TRBJ2-2, the complete variable domain is NAGVMQNPRHLVRRRGQEARLRCSPMKGHSHVYWYRQLPEEGLKFMVYLQKENIIDESGMPKERFSAEFPKEGPSILRIQQVVRGDSAAYFCASSPGWADTYTGELFFGEGSRLTVL.

This chain joins TRBV7-9 and TRBJ2-6; 14 nucleotides agree with TRBD2. The CDR3 totals 18 residues. V gave up 3 bases and J gave up 2 bases; unmatched junction bases: 3. Germline values: CDR1 SEHNR, CDR2 FQNEAQ (reference sequence). The CDR3, as DNA: TGTGCCAGCAGCTTGGGGACTAGCGGGAGCCCTGGGGCCAACGTCCTGACTTTC. Protein product: CASSLGTSGSPGANVLTF.

The V call is TRBV7-9, the J call TRBJ2-3, with TRBD2 identical over 8 bases. The CDR3 spans 16 residues. Germline CDR1 is SEHNR and CDR2 is FQNEAQ (reference sequence). J gave up 5 bases and V 1 base, and 8 bases lay outside the gene matches. The CDR3 region is CASSLGVGRALDTQYF. The DNA of the CDR3 is TGTGCCAGCAGCTTAGGTGTCGGGAGGGCCTTAGATACGCAGTATTTT. The full variable domain, its missing parts supplied by reference TRBV7-9 and TRBJ2-3, is DTGVSQNPRHKITKRGQNVTFRCDPISEHNRLYWYRQTLGQGPEFLTYFQNEAQLEKSRLLSDRFSAERPKGSFSTLEIQRTEQGDSAMYLCASSLGVGRALDTQYFGPGTRLTVL.

The chain uses TRBV11-2 and TRBJ1-6, with 10 nucleotides matching TRBD1. Germline trimming cut 3 bases from V and 9 bases from J; bases unmatched to any gene: 5. The CDR3 totals 15 residues. From germline, CDR1 is SGHAT and CDR2 FQNNGV. CDR3 in amino acids: CASSFRTGGVSPLHF. The CDR3 DNA is TGTGCCAGCAGCTTCCGGACAGGGGGAGTTTCACCCCTCCACTTT.

This chain links TRBV5-4 with TRBJ2-3, with 9 bases identical to TRBD2. Germline V CDR1 and CDR2: SGHNT, YYREEE (reference sequence). V lost 4 bases, J lost 2 bases, and 8 bases stayed unmatched. There are 16 residues in the CDR3. The CDR3 DNA follows: TGTGCCAGCAGCCTCGGAGTAGCGGGGGCCACAGATACGCAGTATTTT. It is translated as CASSLGVAGATDTQYF.

This chain connects TRBV11-2 to TRBJ2-2, with a possible D match to TRBD2 (6 bases). The CDR3 runs 15 residues. Trimming took off 4 bases at V and 4 bases at J, with 13 bases between the two ends. CDR1 and CDR2 (germline): SGHAT, FQNNGV. CDR3 nucleotide sequence: TGTGCCAGCAGCTCCTGGAGGGCGGCCACCGGGGAGCTGTTTTTT. As protein: CASSSWRAATGELFF. Full variable domain (outside the CDR3, taken from reference TRBV11-2 and TRBJ2-2): EAGVAQSPRYKIIEKRQSVAFWCNPISGHATLYWYQQILGQGPKLLIQFQNNGVVDDSQLPKDRFSAERLKGVDSTLKIQPAKLEDSAVYLCASSSWRAATGELFFGEGSRLTVL.

The count of this clone is one. The chain uses TRBV29-1 and TRBJ1-1; possibly TRBD1 for D (6 bases). The CDR3 runs to 13 residues. Germline CDR1 is SQVTM and CDR2 is ANQGSEA. The V and J ends lost 4 bases and 1 base respectively, with 10 bases between them. The CDR3: CSVAGTPNTEAFF. The CDR3 DNA follows: TGCAGCGTTGCCGGGACACCGAACACTGAAGCTTTCTTT.